This TCR beta chain was recorded in a study of shared clonotypes between healthy human individuals. Germline loops: CDR1 MDHEN, CDR2 SYDVKM. This CDR3 spans 14 amino acids. The V and J ends lost 8 bases and 2 bases respectively, with 15 bases between them. Study outcomes and limitations: Estimated richness was generally greater in naive than memory subsets. Limitation of the genetic and exposure-history diversity represented came from the few donors.

A deep-level run was used for the assay. Generated by immunoSEQ multiplex PCR, the TCRdb table keeps only in-frame clones and is missing some. The sample holds about 100,000 clones, 55% to 70% seen once. This clone was picked up a small number of times. What it binds is not known. To make CD8 memory, CD45RO+ cells were put together with CCR7-negative CD45RA+ TemRA cells. The genes are TRBV28 and TRBJ1-2; no clear D gene. The sample taken for sequencing was memory CD8+ T cells sorted from blood. Subset here: CD45RO+ cells pooled with CCR7-negative TemRA cells. This TCR was recovered from a woman under 40 in good health. The CDR3 coding sequence is TGTGCCAGCGTCGAAAGGGCCCTCAACTATGGCTACACCTTC. Protein: CASVERALNYGYTF.